This is a list of T cell receptor beta chains from one sample in a study of blood T cells in healthy people across ages. Using its own MiXCR run on the 5' RACE reads, TCRdb lists one record per CDR3 protein. There are roughly 2 million distinct CDR3 sequences in the sample; approximately 50% occur only once, and approximately 2% lies in the top ten. Sequencing was carried out using blood. The receptors come from a woman aged 40-49 years in good health. The conserved cysteine and the conserved F or W are not part of the CDR3 here.

cdr3_aa: ASSQEGSGPNPYEQY
v_call: TRBV7-9

cdr3_aa: ASSYQGRSTDTQY
v_call: TRBV27

cdr3_aa: ASSEFGQGVRSPLH
v_call: TRBV6-1

cdr3_aa: SAARGVNQETQY
v_call: TRBV20-1

cdr3_aa: ASRAPQGRSTDTQY
v_call: TRBV2

cdr3_aa: ASSQGWTDSYEQY
v_call: TRBV4-1

cdr3_aa: SGPALGGHTYQETQY
v_call: TRBV20-1

cdr3_aa: SVAPRGRGTSEQY
v_call: TRBV29-1

cdr3_aa: ASSPNPGGGYNEQF
v_call: TRBV9

cdr3_aa: ASSYGGVPQETQY
v_call: TRBV6-2/TRBV6-3

cdr3_aa: ASSVTSGGWSDTQY
v_call: TRBV27

cdr3_aa: ASSRLAGGNIQY
v_call: TRBV28

cdr3_aa: ASSQAGVWEQY
v_call: TRBV28

cdr3_aa: SAETSGGTADTQY
v_call: TRBV20-1

cdr3_aa: ASSLWAGSSYEQY
v_call: TRBV5-1

cdr3_aa: ASSLRPSGNNEQF
v_call: TRBV7-6

cdr3_aa: ASSQEMETGADQETQY
v_call: TRBV4-2

cdr3_aa: AIRGGPGEAF
v_call: TRBV10-3

cdr3_aa: ASSQDRGPSNEQF
v_call: TRBV3-1

cdr3_aa: ASSQARGGNYGYT
v_call: TRBV4-3

cdr3_aa: SARHSLFTDTQY
v_call: TRBV20-1

cdr3_aa: SARDDRPLTDTQY
v_call: TRBV20-1

cdr3_aa: ATSDLTVGAEQF
v_call: TRBV24-1

cdr3_aa: ASSQLRGDTQY
v_call: TRBV14

cdr3_aa: ASSDSGTGSGEQY
v_call: TRBV27

cdr3_aa: ASSGTVGANYGYT
v_call: TRBV5-1

cdr3_aa: ASRPIRGHNNSNQPQH
v_call: TRBV7-2

cdr3_aa: ASSLGQLSNQPQH
v_call: TRBV7-2

cdr3_aa: ASSNDPGQIHQETQY
v_call: TRBV6-2/TRBV6-3

cdr3_aa: ASSLNGGPTDTQY
v_call: TRBV7-2

cdr3_aa: ASSLRGSSVGYEQY
v_call: TRBV7-8

cdr3_aa: ASSSRSLETQY
v_call: TRBV11-1

cdr3_aa: ASRFGTGGDQPQH
v_call: TRBV5-1

cdr3_aa: ASSKRSGANVLT
v_call: TRBV21-1

cdr3_aa: ASSRDGYPSYEQY
v_call: TRBV11-2

cdr3_aa: ASSRTDRGPSYEQY
v_call: TRBV5-6

cdr3_aa: SAATTGRREKLF
v_call: TRBV20-1

cdr3_aa: ASSYETQGRLHEQY
v_call: TRBV6-6

cdr3_aa: ASSLVGGFNEQF
v_call: TRBV7-3

cdr3_aa: ATSDLGHRWGPEETQY
v_call: TRBV24-1

cdr3_aa: SARDPTRAGPQH
v_call: TRBV20-1

cdr3_aa: ASRSGVAGEQY
v_call: TRBV6-1

cdr3_aa: ASSWGGPLSTDTQY
v_call: TRBV12-3/TRBV12-4

cdr3_aa: ASSGITGTSGATSYNEQF
v_call: TRBV11-2

cdr3_aa: SATLSGVTYEQY
v_call: TRBV20-1

cdr3_aa: ASSLNVGEQF
v_call: TRBV4-1

cdr3_aa: ASSSRRRDPNHEQY
v_call: TRBV9